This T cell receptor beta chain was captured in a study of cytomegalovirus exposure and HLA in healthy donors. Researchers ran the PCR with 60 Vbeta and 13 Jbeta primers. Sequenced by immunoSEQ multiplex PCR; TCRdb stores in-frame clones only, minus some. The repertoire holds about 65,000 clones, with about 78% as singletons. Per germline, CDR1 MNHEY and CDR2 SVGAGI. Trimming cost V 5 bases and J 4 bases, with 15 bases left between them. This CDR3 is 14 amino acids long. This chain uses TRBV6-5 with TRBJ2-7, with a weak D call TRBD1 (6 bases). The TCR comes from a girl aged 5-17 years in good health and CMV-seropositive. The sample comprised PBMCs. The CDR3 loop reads CASSLTGYTYEQYF. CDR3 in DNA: TGTGCCAGCAGTCTTACAGGGTACACTTACGAGCAGTACTTC.